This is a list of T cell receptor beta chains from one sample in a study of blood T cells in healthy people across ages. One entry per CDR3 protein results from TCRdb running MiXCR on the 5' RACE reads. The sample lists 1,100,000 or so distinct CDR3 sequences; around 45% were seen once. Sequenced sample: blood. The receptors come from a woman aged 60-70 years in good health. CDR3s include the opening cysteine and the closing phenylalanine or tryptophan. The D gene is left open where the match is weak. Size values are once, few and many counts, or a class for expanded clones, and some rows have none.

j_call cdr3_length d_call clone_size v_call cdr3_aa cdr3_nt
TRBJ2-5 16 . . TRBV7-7 CASSLGDGGSTGTQYF TGTGCCAGCAGCTTAGGCGACGGGGGATCTACAGGGACCCAGTACTTC
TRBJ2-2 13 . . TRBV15 CATRRRATGELFF TGTGCCACCAGGCGGAGGGCCACCGGGGAGCTGTTTTTT
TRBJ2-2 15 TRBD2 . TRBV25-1 CASSSTSGRAGELFF TGTGCCAGCAGCTCGACTAGCGGGAGGGCAGGGGAGCTGTTTTTT
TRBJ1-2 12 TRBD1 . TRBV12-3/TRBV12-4 CASSPGGSGYTF TGTGCCAGCAGTCCAGGGGGATCTGGCTACACCTTC
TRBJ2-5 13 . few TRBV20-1 CSARWAAQETQYF TGCAGTGCCAGATGGGCCGCCCAAGAGACCCAGTACTTC
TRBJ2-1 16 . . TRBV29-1 CSVVGGREDPYNEQFF TGCAGCGTTGTAGGTGGCAGGGAAGACCCCTACAATGAGCAGTTCTTC
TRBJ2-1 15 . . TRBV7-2 CATTAKFPRLDQQFF TGTGCCACGACAGCGAAATTTCCCCGATTAGATCAACAGTTCTTC
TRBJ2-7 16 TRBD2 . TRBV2 CASIMRLAGSSYEQYF TGTGCCAGCATAATGAGACTAGCGGGCAGCTCCTACGAGCAGTACTTC
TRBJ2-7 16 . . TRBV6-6 CASSRPTRALSYEQYF TGTGCCAGCTCAAGGCCCACCAGGGCCCTGTCCTACGAGCAGTACTTC
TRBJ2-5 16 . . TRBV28 CASSSMASQRGETQYF TGTGCCAGCAGTTCAATGGCCTCGCAAAGGGGAGAGACCCAGTACTTC
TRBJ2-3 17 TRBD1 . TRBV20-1 CSARGGQGGSGTDTQYF TGCAGTGCTAGAGGGGGACAGGGAGGGTCTGGCACAGATACGCAGTATTTT
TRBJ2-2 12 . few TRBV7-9 CASSFRSGELFF TGTGCCAGCAGCTTCCGTTCCGGGGAGCTGTTTTTT
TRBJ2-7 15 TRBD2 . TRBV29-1 CSVGLAPSSYNEQYF TGCAGCGTCGGACTAGCGCCGAGCTCCTACAATGAGCAGTACTTC
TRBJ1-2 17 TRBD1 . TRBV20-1 CSASHHATGDPTYGYTF TGCAGTGCTAGCCACCACGCAACAGGGGATCCAACCTATGGCTACACCTTC
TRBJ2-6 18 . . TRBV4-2 CASSQDPIGMSGANVLTF TGTGCCAGCAGCCAAGATCCGATAGGGATGTCTGGGGCCAACGTCCTGACTTTC
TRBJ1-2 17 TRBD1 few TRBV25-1 CATQGWTGDGANYGYTF TGTGCCACCCAGGGGTGGACAGGGGATGGAGCTAACTATGGCTACACCTTC
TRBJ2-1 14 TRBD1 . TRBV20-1 CSAGTGQGYNEQFF TGCAGTGCCGGAACGGGACAGGGGTACAATGAGCAGTTCTTC
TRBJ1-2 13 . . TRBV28 CASSLLGALGYTF TGTGCCAGCAGTTTATTGGGGGCGCTGGGCTACACCTTC
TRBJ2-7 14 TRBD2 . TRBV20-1 CSARTLAGEDEQYF TGCAGTGCTAGAACCTTAGCGGGAGAAGACGAGCAGTACTTC
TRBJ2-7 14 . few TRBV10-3 CAISEAAGVYEQYF TGTGCCATCAGTGAGGCGGCAGGGGTCTACGAGCAGTACTTC
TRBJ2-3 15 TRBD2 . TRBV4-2 CASSQERGGRDTQYF TGTGCCAGCAGCCAAGAGCGGGGGGGCCGGGATACGCAGTATTTT
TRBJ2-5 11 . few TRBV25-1 CASSEYRTQYF TGTGCCAGCAGTGAATACAGGACCCAGTACTTC
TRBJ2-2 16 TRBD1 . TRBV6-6 CASIRGDRVNTGELFF TGTGCCAGCATCAGAGGGGACAGAGTAAACACTGGGGAGCTGTTTTTT
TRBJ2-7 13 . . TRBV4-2 CASSQGREYEQYF TGTGCCAGCAGCCAGGGCAGGGAATACGAGCAGTACTTC
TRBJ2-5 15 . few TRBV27 CASSPEGFSQETQYF TGTGCCAGCAGTCCCGAAGGATTCTCACAAGAGACCCAGTACTTC
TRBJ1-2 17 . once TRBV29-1 CSVEDGRGVGANYGYTF TGCAGCGTTGAAGACGGTAGAGGGGTCGGGGCTAACTATGGCTACACCTTC
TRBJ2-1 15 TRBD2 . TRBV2 CASPTSGSRGPEQFF TGTGCCAGCCCTACTAGCGGGAGTAGGGGGCCTGAGCAGTTCTTC
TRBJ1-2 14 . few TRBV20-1 CSAKRDRSNYGYTF TGCAGTGCTAAGAGGGACCGTTCTAACTATGGCTACACCTTC
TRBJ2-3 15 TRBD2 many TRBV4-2 CASSQASGIRDTQYF TGTGCCAGCAGCCAAGCTAGCGGGATAAGGGATACGCAGTATTTT
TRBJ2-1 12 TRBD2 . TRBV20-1 CSVLTSANEQFF TGCAGTGTTCTGACTAGCGCCAATGAGCAGTTCTTC
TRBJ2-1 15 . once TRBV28 CASSLDYATGNEQFF TGTGCCAGCAGTTTAGACTACGCTACGGGGAATGAGCAGTTCTTC
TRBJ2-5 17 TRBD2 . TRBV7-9 CASSLDGTSGSWGTQYF TGTGCCAGCAGCTTAGACGGGACTAGCGGGAGTTGGGGGACCCAGTACTTC
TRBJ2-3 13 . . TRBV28 CASSLSTFSTQYF TGTGCCAGCAGCTTATCTACGTTCAGTACGCAGTATTTT
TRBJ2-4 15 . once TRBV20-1 CSANPGSRAKNIQYF TGCAGTGCCAACCCAGGGTCTAGGGCCAAAAACATTCAGTACTTC
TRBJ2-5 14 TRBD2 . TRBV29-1 CSVAVAGVVETQYF TGCAGCGTTGCGGTAGCGGGAGTTGTCGAGACCCAGTACTTC
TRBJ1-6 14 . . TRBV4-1 CASSQDFAGSPLHF TGCGCCAGCAGCCAAGATTTCGCTGGTTCACCCCTCCACTTT
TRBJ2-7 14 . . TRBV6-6 CASIGTLGPYEQYF TGTGCCAGCATTGGGACCCTGGGCCCTTACGAGCAGTACTTC
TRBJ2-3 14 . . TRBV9 CASSVEEGTHTQYF TGTGCCAGCAGCGTAGAAGAGGGAACCCATACGCAGTATTTT
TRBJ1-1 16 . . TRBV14 CASSHRAPYMNTEAFF TGTGCCAGCAGCCACAGGGCCCCCTACATGAACACTGAAGCTTTCTTT
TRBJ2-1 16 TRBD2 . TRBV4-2 CASCQVAGLSYNEQFF TGTGCCAGCTGCCAGGTAGCGGGACTCTCCTACAATGAGCAGTTCTTC
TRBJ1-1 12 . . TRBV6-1 CASVGGVTEAFF TGTGCCAGCGTTGGGGGGGTCACTGAAGCTTTCTTT
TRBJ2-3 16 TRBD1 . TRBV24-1 CATSDPRTGSTDTQYF TGTGCCACCAGTGATCCTCGGACAGGGAGCACAGATACGCAGTATTTT